A single sample is the source of the 24 T cell receptor beta chains below, sequenced in a study of patients and donors after allogeneic stem cell transplantation. TCRdb analysed the RT-PCR reads with MiXCR anew, one entry per CDR3 protein. The table lists some 880,000 distinct CDR3 sequences, around 17% of them singletons. The specimen was blood, either unsorted or a sorted T cell fraction (not recorded which). The receptors here all came from a human donor who was either an allogeneic HSCT recipient or a stem cell or donor lymphocyte infusion donor (not recorded which). It is not recorded whose cells these are; they may come from a transplant donor.

The CDR3 loop is CASLGDPFSTDTQYF. CDR3 bases: TGTGCCAGCTTGGGAGATCCGTTTAGCACAGATACGCAGTATTTT. The chain has TRBV6-1 and TRBJ2-3, with D perhaps TRBD2 (5 bases). Germline-derived CDR1 and CDR2 are MNHNS and SASEGT. V dropped 8 bases and J dropped 0 bases, with 15 bases sitting between them. The CDR3 covers 15 residues.

This chain links TRBV2 with TRBJ2-2; 10 nucleotides line up with TRBD2. This CDR3 spans 17 amino acids. J was trimmed by 0 bases and V by 6 bases; bases with no gene match: 7. Germline CDR1 reads SNHLY; CDR2 reads FYNNEI. The CDR3 is CASSPPGLATNTGELFF. In DNA, the CDR3 is TGTGCCAGCAGCCCTCCGGGACTAGCGACGAACACCGGGGAGCTGTTTTTT.

The J gene is TRBJ1-6, the V gene TRBV2; D might be TRBD1 (5 bases). Deletions cut 4 bases from V and 9 bases from J, with 16 bases between. From germline, CDR1 is SNHLY and CDR2 FYNNEI. The CDR3 consists of 15 residues. CDR3 sequence reads: CASSVWGREGSPLHF. CDR3 sequence (DNA): TGTGCCAGCAGTGTTTGGGGCCGAGAAGGTTCACCCCTCCACTTT.

This clonotype was picked up a small number of times. The chain employs TRBV24-1 and TRBJ2-3; D not certain. Trimming pared 6 bases from V and 2 bases from J, leaving 14 bases between. CDR1 and CDR2 (germline): KGHDR, SFDVKD. The CDR3 sequence is 15 residues long. The CDR3 reads CATSHPRALTDTQYF. DNA of the CDR3: TGTGCCACCAGTCACCCAAGGGCCCTCACAGATACGCAGTATTTT.

The chain employs TRBV28 and TRBJ1-1; TRBD1 is a possible D gene (5 bases). Germline V gene lookup returns CDR1 MDHEN and CDR2 SYDVKM. The CDR3 has 11 amino acids. The V and J ends lost 6 bases and 11 bases respectively, with 13 bases between them. The CDR3 reads CASSPGTLAFF. CDR3 nucleotide sequence: TGTGCCAGCAGCCCCGGGACTCTGGCTTTCTTT.

This rearrangement joins TRBV5-1 to TRBJ1-2; 7 bases fit TRBD1. V lost 4 bases to trimming and J lost 8 bases; unmatched junction nucleotides: 11. This CDR3 is built from 14 residues. Germline V gives CDR1 SGHRS, CDR2 YFSETQ. CDR3 sequence reads: CASSPERGQGGYTF. The CDR3 nucleotides are TGCGCCAGCAGCCCCGAGAGGGGGCAGGGGGGCTACACCTTC.

This clonotype has ten or more counts. This chain joins TRBV10-3 and TRBJ2-7; no clear D. Germline CDR1 reads ENHRY; CDR2 reads SYGVKD. Trimming removed 2 bases from V and 3 bases from J, with 2 bases in between. CDR3 length: 11 residues. CDR3 sequence reads: CAISEGYEQYF. The CDR3 DNA follows: TGTGCCATCAGTGAGGGCTACGAGCAGTACTTC.

This clonotype has a handful of counts. This chain links TRBV12-3 or TRBV12-4 with TRBJ2-3; D might be TRBD2 (6 bases). V lost 3 bases and J lost 7, with 11 bases in between. The CDR3 covers 13 residues. The DNA of the CDR3 is TGTGCCAGCAGTTTGCGGGGCCCCAATACGCAGTATTTT. This codes for CASSLRGPNTQYF.

The chain employs TRBV11-2 and TRBJ2-6; possible D gene TRBD1, 6 bases. This CDR3 spans 19 amino acids. Trimming removed 5 bases from V and 0 bases from J, with 20 bases in between. CDR1 is SGHAT and CDR2 is FQNNGV in the germline V gene. This CDR3 is CASSTPTDSPSSGANVLTF. The CDR3 DNA reads TGTGCCAGCAGCACACCCACGGACAGCCCAAGCTCTGGGGCCAACGTCCTGACTTTC.

The rearrangement uses TRBV6-1 and TRBJ2-1; unclear D gene. From germline, CDR1 is MNHNS and CDR2 SASEGT. Trimming left V 7 bases short and J 10 bases short, with 14 bases between. The length of the CDR3 is 12 residues. This CDR3 reads CASNPAAREQFF. The CDR3 DNA reads TGTGCCAGCAATCCAGCCGCTCGGGAGCAGTTCTTC.

This clonotype has a handful of counts. The V gene is TRBV4-1, the J gene TRBJ2-7, with unresolved D. CDR1 is MGHRA, CDR2 YSYEKL, per germline. This CDR3 spans 15 amino acids. V dropped 1 base and J dropped 2 bases, with 12 bases sitting between them. CDR3: CASSQAGPAPYEQYF. The CDR3 nucleotides read TGCGCCAGCAGCCAAGCAGGTCCAGCCCCCTACGAGCAGTACTTC.

The rearrangement uses TRBV29-1 and TRBJ1-3, with 8 bases lining up with TRBD1. The CDR3 covers 13 residues. Germline trimming cut 7 bases from V and 4 bases from J; bases unmatched to any gene: 6. CDR1 and CDR2 (germline): SQVTM, ANQGSEA. The CDR3 loop is CSATQGDGNTIYF. CDR3 in DNA: TGCAGCGCTACACAGGGGGACGGAAACACCATATATTTT.

The V and J genes are TRBV12-3 or TRBV12-4 and TRBJ1-4, with D possibly matching TRBD1 (6 bases). V was shortened by 6 bases and J by 3 bases, with 11 bases between the two germline ends. This CDR3 comprises 14 residues. CDR3 protein: CASRVGGSNEKLFF. The CDR3 coding sequence is TGTGCCAGCAGAGTAGGGGGGTCTAATGAAAAACTGTTTTTT.

A few counts support this clonotype. This chain uses TRBV6-1 with TRBJ1-1; a possible D gene is TRBD1 (5 bases). The CDR3 runs 16 residues. CDR1 and CDR2 from the germline V gene are MNHNS and SASEGT. V was shortened by 6 bases and J by 4 bases, with 21 bases between the two germline ends. CDR3 amino acids: CASRSPSGGVRTEAFF. Written as DNA, the CDR3 is TGTGCCAGCAGATCCCCTTCGGGGGGAGTGCGCACTGAAGCTTTCTTT.

In this sample, this clonotype turned up a few times. The rearrangement joins TRBV6-1 to TRBJ2-2; tentatively, D is TRBD2 (7 bases). Trimming removed 5 bases at V and 4 bases at J, with 17 bases between. The CDR3 spans 16 residues. CDR1 and CDR2 (germline): MNHNS, SASEGT. CDR3 sequence reads: CASSKTGRVFTGELFF. CDR3 nucleotide sequence: TGTGCCAGCAGTAAAACAGGGAGGGTGTTCACCGGGGAGCTGTTTTTT.

This clonotype was seen more than once but under ten times. DNA for the CDR3: TGCAGTGCCCAGAAGACCAACAGGCTCGGAGCTTTCTTT. This sequence encodes CSAQKTNRLGAFF. V gene TRBV20-1 combines with J gene TRBJ1-1, with a weak D call TRBD1 (5 bases). The CDR3 is made up of 13 amino acids. V lost 6 bases to trimming and J lost 10 bases, with 21 bases between them. Germline V gene lookup returns CDR1 DFQATT and CDR2 SNEGSKA (reference sequence).

The chain recombines TRBV6-1 with TRBJ2-7; 13 bases are shared with TRBD2. CDR1 MNHNS and CDR2 SASEGT come from the germline V gene. The junction had 6 bases not matched to a gene; V was cut back by 6 bases and J by 7 bases. This CDR3 comprises 14 residues. DNA of the CDR3: TGTGCCAGCAGAACCCCGGGACTAGCGGGGGAGCAGTACTTC. It yields the protein CASRTPGLAGEQYF.

This clonotype showed up just a few times. The rearrangement uses TRBV6-5 and TRBJ2-7, with 7 bases fitting TRBD1. Germline CDR1 reads MNHEY; CDR2 reads SVGAGI. The CDR3 is 16 amino acids. The trim removed 4 bases at V and 3 bases at J, leaving 12 bases unmatched. The DNA for the CDR3 is TGTGCCAGCAGTTCCCTCCGATATGACAGGGACTACGAGCAGTACTTC. Amino acid sequence: CASSSLRYDRDYEQYF.

The V gene is TRBV24-1, the J gene TRBJ2-3; weak D call: TRBD2 (6 bases). CDR3 size: 14 residues. Deletions cut 5 bases from V and 2 bases from J, with 10 bases between. Germline V lookup: CDR1 KGHDR, CDR2 SFDVKD. CDR3 sequence reads: CATSVGGVTDTQYF. The CDR3 DNA reads as TGTGCCACCAGTGTAGGCGGGGTCACAGATACGCAGTATTTT.

At least ten counts were recorded for this clonotype. The chain combines TRBV20-1 with TRBJ1-5; 9 bases map to TRBD1. Germline loops: CDR1 DFQATT, CDR2 SNEGSKA (reference sequence). Trimming removed 0 bases from V and 4 bases from J; junction bases left unmatched: 7. The CDR3 length is 16 residues. This CDR3 reads CSARDEDRGANQPQHF. The DNA for the CDR3 is TGCAGTGCTAGAGACGAGGACAGGGGCGCAAATCAGCCCCAGCATTTT.

In this sample, this clonotype turned up a few times. This sequence joins TRBV27 and TRBJ1-2; tentative D call: TRBD1 (6 bases). The ends were cut back, 5 bases at V and 4 bases at J, with 23 bases in the middle. Germline V gene data show CDR1 as MNHEY and CDR2 as SMNVEV (reference sequence). The CDR3 has 17 residues. The CDR3 reads CASSDDLQQGLSYGYTF. Written as DNA, the CDR3 is TGTGCCAGCAGTGACGACCTCCAACAGGGATTAAGCTATGGCTACACCTTC.

This chain joins TRBV27 and TRBJ2-2; no definite D call. The CDR3 consists of 18 residues. In germline, CDR1 is MNHEY, CDR2 SMNVEV (reference sequence). V gave up 7 bases and J gave up 1 base, with 22 bases separating them. CDR3 sequence reads: CASTLEWISLKNTGELFF. CDR3 nucleotides: TGTGCCAGCACCCTGGAATGGATCTCGTTAAAGAACACCGGGGAGCTGTTTTTT.

This clonotype has only a few counts. The chain recombines TRBV6-1 with TRBJ2-3, with D possibly matching TRBD1 (5 bases). From germline, CDR1 is MNHNS and CDR2 SASEGT. The ends were cut back, 10 bases at V and 0 bases at J, with 14 bases in the middle. The CDR3 totals 14 residues. The CDR3 region has the DNA TGTGCCACCTACAGGTCCGCTAGCACAGATACGCAGTATTTT. This gives the protein CATYRSASTDTQYF.

This rearrangement joins TRBV5-1 to TRBJ2-7; 12 bases are shared with TRBD2. V trimming: 3 bases; J trimming: 2 bases; junction bases outside the gene matches: 9. Germline V gene data show CDR1 as SGHRS and CDR2 as YFSETQ. The CDR3 has 17 amino acids. CDR3 sequence reads: CASSSTSGSLSTYEQYF. The CDR3 region has the DNA TGCGCCAGCAGCTCGACTAGCGGGAGTCTAAGCACCTACGAGCAGTACTTC.